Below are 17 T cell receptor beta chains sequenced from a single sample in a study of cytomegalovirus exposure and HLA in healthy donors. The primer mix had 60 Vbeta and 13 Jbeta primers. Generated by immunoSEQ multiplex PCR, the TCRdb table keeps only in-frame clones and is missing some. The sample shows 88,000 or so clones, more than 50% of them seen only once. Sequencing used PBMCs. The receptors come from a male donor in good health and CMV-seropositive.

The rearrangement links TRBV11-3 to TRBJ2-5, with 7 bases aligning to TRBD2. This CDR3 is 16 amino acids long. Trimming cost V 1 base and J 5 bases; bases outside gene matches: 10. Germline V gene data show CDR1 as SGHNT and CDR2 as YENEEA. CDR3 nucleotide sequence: TGTGCCAGCAGCTTAGCCGGCGGGAGTTTTGGGGAGACCCAGTACTTC. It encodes CASSLAGGSFGETQYF.

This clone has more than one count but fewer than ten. The CDR3 sequence is CASRWSGSGNEQFF. The CDR3 region has the DNA TGTGCCAGCAGATGGAGCGGGAGTGGGAATGAGCAGTTCTTC. The V call is TRBV27, the J call TRBJ2-1, with 8 bases lining up with TRBD2. Germline trimming cut 6 bases from V and 7 bases from J; bases unmatched to any gene: 8. The CDR3 totals 14 residues. Germline assignment: CDR1 MNHEY and CDR2 SMNVEV (reference sequence).

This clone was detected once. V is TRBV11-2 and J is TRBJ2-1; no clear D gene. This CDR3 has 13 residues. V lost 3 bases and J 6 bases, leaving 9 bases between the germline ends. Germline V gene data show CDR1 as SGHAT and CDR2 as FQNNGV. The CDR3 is CASSFGVPNEQFF. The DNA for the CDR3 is TGTGCCAGCAGCTTCGGAGTACCCAATGAGCAGTTCTTC.

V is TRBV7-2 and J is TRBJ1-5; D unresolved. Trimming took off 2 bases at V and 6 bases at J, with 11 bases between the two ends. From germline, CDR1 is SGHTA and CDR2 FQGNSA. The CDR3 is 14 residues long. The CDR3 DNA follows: TGTGCCAGCAGCTTAATGCTGGGAGGTCAGCCCCAGCATTTT. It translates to CASSLMLGGQPQHF.

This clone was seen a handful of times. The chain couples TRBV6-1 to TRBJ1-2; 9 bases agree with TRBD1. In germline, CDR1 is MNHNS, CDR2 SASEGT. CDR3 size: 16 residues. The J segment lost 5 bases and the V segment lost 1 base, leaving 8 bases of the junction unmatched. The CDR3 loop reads CASSEVVHRGPYGYTF. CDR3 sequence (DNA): TGTGCCAGCAGTGAAGTGGTCCACAGGGGGCCATATGGCTACACCTTC.

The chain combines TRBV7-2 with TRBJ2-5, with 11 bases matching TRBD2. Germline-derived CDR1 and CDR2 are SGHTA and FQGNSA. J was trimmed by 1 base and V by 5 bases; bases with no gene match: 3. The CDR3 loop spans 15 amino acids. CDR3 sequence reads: CASSPTSGAQETQYF. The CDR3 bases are TGTGCCAGCAGCCCGACTAGCGGGGCCCAAGAGACCCAGTACTTC.

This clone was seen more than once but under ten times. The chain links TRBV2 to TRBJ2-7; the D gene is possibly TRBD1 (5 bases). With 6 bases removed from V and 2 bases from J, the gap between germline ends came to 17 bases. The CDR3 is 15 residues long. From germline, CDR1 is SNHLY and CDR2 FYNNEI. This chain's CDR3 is CASRVKQQDPYEQYF. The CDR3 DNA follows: TGTGCCAGCAGAGTGAAGCAACAGGACCCCTACGAGCAGTACTTC.

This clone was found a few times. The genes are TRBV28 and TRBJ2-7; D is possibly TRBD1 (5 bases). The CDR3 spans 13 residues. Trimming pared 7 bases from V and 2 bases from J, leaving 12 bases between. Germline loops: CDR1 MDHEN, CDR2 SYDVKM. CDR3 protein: CASTSTAAYEQYF. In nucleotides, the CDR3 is TGTGCCAGCACCTCGACAGCAGCCTACGAGCAGTACTTC.

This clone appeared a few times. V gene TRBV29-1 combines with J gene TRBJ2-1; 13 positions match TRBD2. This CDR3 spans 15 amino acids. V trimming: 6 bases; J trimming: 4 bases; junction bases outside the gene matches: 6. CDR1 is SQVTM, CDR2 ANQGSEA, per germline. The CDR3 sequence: CSVPMTSGGYNEQFF. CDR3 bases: TGCAGCGTCCCTATGACTAGCGGGGGGTACAATGAGCAGTTCTTC.

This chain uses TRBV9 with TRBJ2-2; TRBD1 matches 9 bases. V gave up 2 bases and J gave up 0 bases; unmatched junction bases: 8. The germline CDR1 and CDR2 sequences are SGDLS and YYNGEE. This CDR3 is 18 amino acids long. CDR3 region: CASSVRGTGKSNTGELFF. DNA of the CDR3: TGTGCCAGCAGCGTGCGCGGGACAGGGAAGTCGAACACCGGGGAGCTGTTTTTT.

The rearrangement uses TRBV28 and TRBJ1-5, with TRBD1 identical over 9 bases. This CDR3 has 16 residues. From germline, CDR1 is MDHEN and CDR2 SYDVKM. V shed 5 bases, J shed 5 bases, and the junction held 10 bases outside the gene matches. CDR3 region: CASSPIQGATHQPQHF. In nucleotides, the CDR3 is TGTGCCAGCAGTCCGATACAGGGGGCGACGCATCAGCCCCAGCATTTT.

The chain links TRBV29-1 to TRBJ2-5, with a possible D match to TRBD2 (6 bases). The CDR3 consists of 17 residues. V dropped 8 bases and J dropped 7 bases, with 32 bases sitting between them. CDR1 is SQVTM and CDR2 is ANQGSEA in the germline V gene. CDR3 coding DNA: TGCAGCTATAACCCGGAGGGTGGTCTCCTCCTCGGGCGGACCCAGTACTTC. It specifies CSYNPEGGLLLGRTQYF.

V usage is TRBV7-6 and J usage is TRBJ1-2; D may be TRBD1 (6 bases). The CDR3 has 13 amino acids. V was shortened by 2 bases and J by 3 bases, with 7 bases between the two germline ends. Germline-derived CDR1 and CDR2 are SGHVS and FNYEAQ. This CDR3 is CASSLQGHYGYTF. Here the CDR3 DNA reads TGTGCCAGCAGCTTACAGGGGCACTATGGCTACACCTTC.

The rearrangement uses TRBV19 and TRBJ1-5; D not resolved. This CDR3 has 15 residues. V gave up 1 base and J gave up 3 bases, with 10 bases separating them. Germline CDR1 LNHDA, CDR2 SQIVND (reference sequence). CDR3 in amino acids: CASSIVRRSNQPQHF. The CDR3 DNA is TGTGCCAGTAGTATAGTCAGGCGTTCCAATCAGCCCCAGCATTTT. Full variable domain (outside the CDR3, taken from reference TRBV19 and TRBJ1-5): DGGITQSPKYLFRKEGQNVTLSCEQNLNHDAMYWYRQDPGQGLRLIYYSQIVNDFQKGDIAEGYSVSREKKESFPLTVTSAQKNPTAFYLCASSIVRRSNQPQHFGDGTRLSIL.

Here the CDR3 DNA reads TGTGCCAGCAGCGTAGGTCTGGGACAGGGGGGTGAAAAACTGTTTTTT. Translating gives CASSVGLGQGGEKLFF. The rearrangement links TRBV9 to TRBJ1-4; 11 nucleotides match TRBD1. Germline V gives CDR1 SGDLS, CDR2 YYNGEE. The CDR3 loop spans 16 amino acids. Trimming removed 0 bases from V and 7 bases from J; junction bases left unmatched: 5.

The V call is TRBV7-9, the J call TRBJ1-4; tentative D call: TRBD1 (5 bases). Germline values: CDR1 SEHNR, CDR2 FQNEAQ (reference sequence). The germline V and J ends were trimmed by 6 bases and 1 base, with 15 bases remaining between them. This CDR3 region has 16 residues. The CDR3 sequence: CASSLQGGRTNEKLFF. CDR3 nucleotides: TGTGCCAGCAGTCTTCAGGGAGGTAGAACTAATGAAAAACTGTTTTTT.

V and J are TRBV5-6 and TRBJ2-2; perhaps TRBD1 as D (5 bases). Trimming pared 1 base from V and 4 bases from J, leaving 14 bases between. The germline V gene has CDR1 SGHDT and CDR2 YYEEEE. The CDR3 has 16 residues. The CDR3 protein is CASSLILGAGTGELFF. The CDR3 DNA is TGTGCCAGCAGCTTGATTCTAGGGGCCGGCACCGGGGAGCTGTTTTTT.